The present TCR beta chain was sequenced within a study of cytomegalovirus exposure and HLA in healthy donors. Whole-study context: From HLA-typed donors, an early data release held about 85 million unique TCRs. Findings and limits, study-wide: V- and J-gene trimming in TCR beta was tied to a missense DCLRE1C variant by an analysis performed later. Within an earlier analysis, most TCR beta V segments proved productive either about 90% or about 30% of the time.

The CDR3 runs 12 residues. The germline gives CDR1 SQVTM, CDR2 ANQGSEA. Trimming cost V 3 bases and J 4 bases, with 9 bases left between them. This clone is a singleton in its sample. What it recognizes is unknown. The PCR employed 60 Vbeta primers together with 13 Jbeta primers. Original analysis: In a later analysis, some 80 million unique TCR beta chains included roughly 11 million shared by two or more donors. Measured with immunoSEQ multiplex PCR; TCRdb has only the in-frame clones, and not every one. For V, J and clone size, that table is used; D and trimming come from the DNA. The sample shows about 260,000 clones, about four fifths of them seen only once.

Input material: PBMCs. This receptor was obtained from a woman in her forties in good health and CMV-seropositive. The V gene is TRBV29-1, the J gene TRBJ1-1; D not certain. CDR3 residues: CSVDHRGTEAFF. Here the CDR3 DNA reads TGCAGCGTTGACCACCGGGGCACTGAAGCTTTCTTT.